This T cell receptor (beta chain) was recovered during a study of control samples from healthy donors and cancer patients. The CDR3 spans 14 residues. Trimming left V 0 bases short and J 4 bases short, with 7 bases between. Germline V gene sequence: CDR1 MNHEY, CDR2 SVGAGI. The protocol was immunoSEQ multiplex PCR, while the TCRdb copy is restricted to in-frame clones and leaves out a portion. The table has 150,000 to 200,000 clones, roughly 95% seen once; the top ten hold under 1.2%. This sequence originates from a woman in her twenties or thirties in good health. This sequence joins TRBV6-5 and TRBJ1-5; unclear D gene. Sequencing was carried out using blood. The DNA for the CDR3 is TGTGCCAGCAGTTACTCGTCGGGAAATCAGCCCCAGCATTTT. Protein: CASSYSSGNQPQHF.